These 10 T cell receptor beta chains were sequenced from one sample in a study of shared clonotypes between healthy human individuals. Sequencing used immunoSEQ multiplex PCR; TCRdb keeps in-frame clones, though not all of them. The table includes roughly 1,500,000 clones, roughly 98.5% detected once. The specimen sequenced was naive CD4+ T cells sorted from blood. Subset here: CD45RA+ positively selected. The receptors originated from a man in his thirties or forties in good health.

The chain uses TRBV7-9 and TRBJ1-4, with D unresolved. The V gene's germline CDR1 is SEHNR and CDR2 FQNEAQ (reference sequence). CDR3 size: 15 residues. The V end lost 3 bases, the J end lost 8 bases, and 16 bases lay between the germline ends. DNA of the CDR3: TGTGCCAGCAGCTTGGGTAGGGCGGCGGGCGAAAAACTGTTTTTT. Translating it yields CASSLGRAAGEKLFF.

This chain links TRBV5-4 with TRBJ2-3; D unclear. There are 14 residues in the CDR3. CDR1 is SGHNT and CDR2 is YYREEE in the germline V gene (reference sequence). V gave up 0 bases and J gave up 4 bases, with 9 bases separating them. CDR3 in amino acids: CASSLAADADTQYF. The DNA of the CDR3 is TGTGCCAGCAGCTTGGCGGCTGACGCAGATACGCAGTATTTT.

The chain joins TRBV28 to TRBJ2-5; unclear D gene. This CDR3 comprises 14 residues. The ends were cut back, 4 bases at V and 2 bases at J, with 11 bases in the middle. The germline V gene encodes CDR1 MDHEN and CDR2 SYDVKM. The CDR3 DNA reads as TGTGCCAGCAGTTCGCTCCTCCTTCAAGAGACCCAGTACTTC. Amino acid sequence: CASSSLLLQETQYF.

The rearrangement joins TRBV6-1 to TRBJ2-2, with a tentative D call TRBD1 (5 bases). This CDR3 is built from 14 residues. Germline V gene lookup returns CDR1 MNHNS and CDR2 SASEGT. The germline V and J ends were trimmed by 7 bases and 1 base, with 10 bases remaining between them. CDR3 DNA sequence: TGTGCCAGCAAGACAGTCAGGAACACCGGGGAGCTGTTTTTT. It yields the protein CASKTVRNTGELFF.

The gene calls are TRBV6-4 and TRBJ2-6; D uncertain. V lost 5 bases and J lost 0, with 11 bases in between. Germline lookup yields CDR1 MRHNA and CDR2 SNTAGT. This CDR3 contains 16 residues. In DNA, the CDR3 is TGTGCCAGCAGTCCGGAGTACCGCTCTGGGGCCAACGTCCTGACTTTC. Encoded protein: CASSPEYRSGANVLTF.

CDR3 residues: CATSRDTRGINEQFF. For the CDR3, the DNA is TGTGCCACCAGCAGAGATACCAGGGGGATTAATGAGCAGTTCTTC. V gene TRBV15 combines with J gene TRBJ2-1, with TRBD1 matching 7 bases. Germline CDR1 and CDR2: LNHNV and YYDKDF (reference sequence). The CDR3 extends over 15 amino acids. Unmatched junction bases numbered 6, after V lost 0 bases and J lost 7 bases. The complete variable domain, with remaining parts taken from reference TRBV15 and TRBJ2-1, reads DAMVIQNPRYQVTQFGKPVTLSCSQTLNHNVMYWYQQKSSQAPKLLFHYYDKDFNNEADTPDNFQSRRPNTSFCFLDIRSPGLGDTAMYLCATSRDTRGINEQFFGPGTRLTVL.

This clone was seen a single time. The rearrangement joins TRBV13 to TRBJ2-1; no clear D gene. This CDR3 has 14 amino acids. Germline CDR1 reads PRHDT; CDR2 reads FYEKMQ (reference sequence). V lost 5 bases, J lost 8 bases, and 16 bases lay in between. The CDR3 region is CASSPSPRWHEQFF. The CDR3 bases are TGTGCCAGCAGCCCCAGCCCTAGATGGCATGAGCAGTTCTTC.

CDR3 coding DNA: TGTGCCAGCAGCGTCCTCGACAATGAGCAGTTCTTC. Protein product: CASSVLDNEQFF. The V and J genes are TRBV28 and TRBJ2-1, with D uncertain. CDR1 is MDHEN and CDR2 is SYDVKM in the germline V gene. V gave up 6 bases and J gave up 5 bases, with 8 bases separating them. The CDR3 spans 12 residues.

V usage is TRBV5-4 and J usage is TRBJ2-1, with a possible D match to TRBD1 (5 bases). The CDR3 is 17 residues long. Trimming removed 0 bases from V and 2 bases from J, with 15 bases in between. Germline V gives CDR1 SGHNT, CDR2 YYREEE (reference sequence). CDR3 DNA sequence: TGTGCCAGCAGCTTGGGGGGTGCGACAGTTGCCTACAATGAGCAGTTCTTC. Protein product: CASSLGGATVAYNEQFF.

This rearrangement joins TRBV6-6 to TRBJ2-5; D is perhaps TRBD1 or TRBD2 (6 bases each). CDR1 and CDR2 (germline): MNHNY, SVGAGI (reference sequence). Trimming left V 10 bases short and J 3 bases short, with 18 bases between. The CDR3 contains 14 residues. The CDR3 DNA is TGTGCCACTGTATGGGGGGCTCTGAAAGAGACCCAGTACTTC. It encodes CATVWGALKETQYF.